These 6 T cell receptor beta chains share one sample of origin, sequenced in a study of blood T cell repertoires in COVID-19. Profiled with immunoSEQ multiplex PCR; TCRdb holds only in-frame clones, not every one. Of 250,000 or so clones detected, 84% appear once; the ten largest clones hold 1.5% to 1.9%. Sequenced: peripheral blood. Receptors were obtained from a woman between 35 and 50 years old who had recovered from COVID-19.

This clone was recorded once. This sequence joins TRBV3-1 (or the pseudogene TRBV3-2) and TRBJ1-2; tentatively, D is TRBD1 (6 bases). Germline CDR1 LGHDT, CDR2 YNNKEL (reference sequence). V was pared by 4 bases and J by 4 bases, with 13 bases between. This CDR3 is built from 14 residues. CDR3 nucleotide sequence: TGTGCCAGCAGCCCGTGGGGGCAGACCTATGGCTACACCTTC. Its protein is CASSPWGQTYGYTF.

The rearrangement joins TRBV28 to TRBJ2-7, with D tentatively TRBD2 (5 bases). V shed 2 bases and J shed 3 bases, with 5 bases lying between them. Looked up from germline, CDR1 is MDHEN and CDR2 is SYDVKM. This CDR3 is 12 amino acids long. This CDR3 is CASSLRGYEQYF. The CDR3 region has the DNA TGTGCCAGCAGTTTACGGGGCTACGAGCAGTACTTC.

The V call is TRBV18, the J call TRBJ1-1, with D possibly TRBD1 on 5 matching bases. V dropped 2 bases and J dropped 5 bases, with 12 bases sitting between them. The CDR3 has 14 residues. Looked up from germline, CDR1 is KGHSH and CDR2 is LQKENI. CDR3: CASSPGQGPTEAFF. The CDR3, as DNA: TGTGCCAGCTCACCAGGGCAGGGTCCGACTGAAGCTTTCTTT.

The chain links TRBV28 to TRBJ1-2; 8 nucleotides align to TRBD1. Trimming at V came to 7 bases and at J to 6 bases, leaving 13 bases not matched to a gene. CDR3 length: 15 amino acids. CDR1 and CDR2 from the germline V gene are MDHEN and SYDVKM. CDR3 in amino acids: CASITGGNRGDGYTF. For the CDR3, the DNA is TGTGCCAGCATCACAGGGGGGAATAGAGGCGATGGCTACACCTTC.

The V gene is TRBV9, the J gene TRBJ2-3; TRBD1 aligns across 12 bases. The CDR3 contains 16 residues. Germline trimming cut 3 bases from V and 1 base from J; bases unmatched to any gene: 3. Germline-derived CDR1 and CDR2 are SGDLS and YYNGEE. The chain's CDR3 is CASSGGTGGGTDTQYF. CDR3 coding DNA: TGTGCCAGCAGCGGAGGGACAGGGGGCGGCACAGATACGCAGTATTTT. Full variable domain (outside the CDR3, taken from reference TRBV9 and TRBJ2-3): DSGVTQTPKHLITATGQRVTLRCSPRSGDLSVYWYQQSLDQGLQFLIQYYNGEERAKGNILERFSAQQFPDLHSELNLSSLELGDSALYFCASSGGTGGGTDTQYFGPGTRLTVL.

The chain has TRBV28 and TRBJ2-5; no definite D call. Germline-derived CDR1 and CDR2 are MDHEN and SYDVKM. V lost 11 bases, J lost 3 bases, and 22 bases lay in between. The CDR3 spans 15 residues. The CDR3, as DNA: TGTGCCTGCAAAGTGGTAGCCTCTACTGAAGAGACCCAGTACTTC. Its protein is CACKVVASTEETQYF.